The rows below give T cell receptor beta chains drawn from one sample of a study of human T cells and chemical hapten exposure. TCRdb analysed the RACE reads with MiXCR anew, one entry per CDR3 protein. The sample lists tens of thousands of distinct CDR3 sequences, 9.5% to 13% occurring once. The sample here was whole blood, taken in connection with sensitization to the hapten diphenylcyclopropenone (DPC). The receptors were sampled from a woman in her 30s with alopecia areata. Some clones in this sample may be carry-over from other donors' samples. The CDR3 runs from the conserved cysteine through the conserved F or W. Fields, in order: CDR3 protein, clone size, J gene, V gene. Not every row has a clone size; where given, it reads once, few, many or a size class.

cdr3_aa: CASSPRGDSGIGGIHEQFF
clone_size: -
j_call: TRBJ2-1
v_call: TRBV4-3

cdr3_aa: CASSQGGRQPQHF
clone_size: -
j_call: TRBJ1-5
v_call: TRBV3-1

cdr3_aa: CASSLMVNTEAFF
clone_size: few
j_call: TRBJ1-1
v_call: TRBV7-8

cdr3_aa: CSAGDREAFF
clone_size: many
j_call: TRBJ1-1
v_call: TRBV29-1

cdr3_aa: CASSPRGAYGYTF
clone_size: many
j_call: TRBJ1-2
v_call: TRBV3-1

cdr3_aa: CAWETASNYGYTF
clone_size: few
j_call: TRBJ1-2
v_call: TRBV30

cdr3_aa: CASSVVAGAYNEQFF
clone_size: -
j_call: TRBJ2-1
v_call: TRBV9

cdr3_aa: CSARLNYGYTF
clone_size: many
j_call: TRBJ1-2
v_call: TRBV20-1

cdr3_aa: CASSYSPGSEDNSPLHF
clone_size: many
j_call: TRBJ1-6
v_call: TRBV6-5

cdr3_aa: CASRRTANTGELFF
clone_size: -
j_call: TRBJ2-2
v_call: TRBV2

cdr3_aa: CAWSVVAGKETQYF
clone_size: many
j_call: TRBJ2-5
v_call: TRBV30

cdr3_aa: CASSQVLGLYEQYF
clone_size: -
j_call: TRBJ2-7
v_call: TRBV3-1

cdr3_aa: CSVESNTEAFF
clone_size: many
j_call: TRBJ1-1
v_call: TRBV29-1

cdr3_aa: CASRDLGGENIQYF
clone_size: many
j_call: TRBJ2-4
v_call: TRBV28

cdr3_aa: CASSLGGPHGYTF
clone_size: -
j_call: TRBJ1-2
v_call: TRBV5-1

cdr3_aa: CASSSYLAGFTGELFF
clone_size: many
j_call: TRBJ2-2
v_call: TRBV6-2/TRBV6-3

cdr3_aa: CATSADDQPQHF
clone_size: many
j_call: TRBJ1-5
v_call: TRBV15

cdr3_aa: CASSQERYTEAFF
clone_size: many
j_call: TRBJ1-1
v_call: TRBV3-1

cdr3_aa: CASSSWDSQSTDTQYF
clone_size: -
j_call: TRBJ2-3
v_call: TRBV18

cdr3_aa: CASSQGTASNQPQHF
clone_size: many
j_call: TRBJ1-5
v_call: TRBV3-1

cdr3_aa: CASSLPSGSMDTQYF
clone_size: -
j_call: TRBJ2-3
v_call: TRBV7-2

cdr3_aa: CASSSAIEQFF
clone_size: -
j_call: TRBJ2-1
v_call: TRBV5-1

cdr3_aa: CSASRQGIGIGNQPQHF
clone_size: few
j_call: TRBJ1-5
v_call: TRBV20-1

cdr3_aa: CASSPDILVEAFF
clone_size: few
j_call: TRBJ1-1
v_call: TRBV5-1

cdr3_aa: CASSLNSGGGKGGSPLHF
clone_size: few
j_call: TRBJ1-6
v_call: TRBV7-8

cdr3_aa: CASSGQRGTEAFF
clone_size: few
j_call: TRBJ1-1
v_call: TRBV2

cdr3_aa: CASTGTSTTYEQYF
clone_size: -
j_call: TRBJ2-7
v_call: TRBV5-1

cdr3_aa: CASSQTGFMNTEAFF
clone_size: -
j_call: TRBJ1-1
v_call: TRBV4-1

cdr3_aa: CASSRTALGIPGELFF
clone_size: -
j_call: TRBJ2-2
v_call: TRBV18

cdr3_aa: CASSVDSHSDTQYF
clone_size: many
j_call: TRBJ2-3
v_call: TRBV5-1

cdr3_aa: CASSLETSSAHEQFF
clone_size: many
j_call: TRBJ2-1
v_call: TRBV11-3

cdr3_aa: CASSLPSGRELGYTF
clone_size: many
j_call: TRBJ1-2
v_call: TRBV19

cdr3_aa: CASSLRGSNSPLHF
clone_size: -
j_call: TRBJ1-6
v_call: TRBV9

cdr3_aa: CASSQGRQGIEERLFF
clone_size: -
j_call: TRBJ1-4
v_call: TRBV14

cdr3_aa: CASTLLPGQGLEAFF
clone_size: few
j_call: TRBJ1-1
v_call: TRBV6-1

cdr3_aa: CASSLARADTQYF
clone_size: few
j_call: TRBJ2-3
v_call: TRBV7-9

cdr3_aa: CASSYSTGTSGNTIYF
clone_size: many
j_call: TRBJ1-3
v_call: TRBV6-5

cdr3_aa: CSARPDRSVNQPQHF
clone_size: -
j_call: TRBJ1-5
v_call: TRBV20-1

cdr3_aa: CASSPPTNSPLHF
clone_size: many
j_call: TRBJ1-6
v_call: TRBV4-1

cdr3_aa: CSARRVPYRGEDEQFF
clone_size: many
j_call: TRBJ2-1
v_call: TRBV20-1

cdr3_aa: CASSQGTSRYNEQFF
clone_size: few
j_call: TRBJ2-1
v_call: TRBV6-4

cdr3_aa: CASSPGTSGGARNEQFF
clone_size: many
j_call: TRBJ2-1
v_call: TRBV28

cdr3_aa: CASSSAPGQLNYGYTF
clone_size: many
j_call: TRBJ1-2
v_call: TRBV12-3/TRBV12-4

cdr3_aa: CAWSRSGNTIYF
clone_size: few
j_call: TRBJ1-3
v_call: TRBV30

cdr3_aa: CASSLDYRTQYF
clone_size: -
j_call: TRBJ2-3
v_call: TRBV11-2

cdr3_aa: CASRRTGRSNEKLFF
clone_size: few
j_call: TRBJ1-4
v_call: TRBV27

cdr3_aa: CASISLGGLYEQYF
clone_size: -
j_call: TRBJ2-7
v_call: TRBV28

cdr3_aa: CASSPGAGSGMTGELFF
clone_size: -
j_call: TRBJ2-2
v_call: TRBV12-3/TRBV12-4

cdr3_aa: CASSSGLAPDTQYF
clone_size: many
j_call: TRBJ2-3
v_call: TRBV7-9